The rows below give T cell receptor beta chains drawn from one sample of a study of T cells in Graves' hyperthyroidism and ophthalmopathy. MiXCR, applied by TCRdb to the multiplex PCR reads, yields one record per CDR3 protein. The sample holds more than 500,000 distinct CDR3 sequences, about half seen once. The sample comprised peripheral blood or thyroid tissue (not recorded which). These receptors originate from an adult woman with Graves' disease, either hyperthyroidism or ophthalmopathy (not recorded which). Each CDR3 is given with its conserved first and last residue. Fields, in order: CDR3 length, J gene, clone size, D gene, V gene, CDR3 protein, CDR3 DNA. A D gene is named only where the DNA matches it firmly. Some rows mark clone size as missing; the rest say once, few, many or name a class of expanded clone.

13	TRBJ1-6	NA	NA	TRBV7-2	CASSSQGKSPLHF	TGTGCCAGCAGTTCACAGGGCAAATCACCCCTCCACTTT
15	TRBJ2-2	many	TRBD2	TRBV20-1	CSAPGTTSNTGELFF	TGCAGTGCCCCCGGGACTACCTCGAACACCGGGGAGCTGTTTTTT
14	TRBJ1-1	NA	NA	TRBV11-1	CASTTGAINTEAFF	TGTGCCAGCACGACTGGGGCAATCAACACTGAAGCTTTCTTT
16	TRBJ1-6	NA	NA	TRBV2	CASSVLGLPNNSPLHF	TGTGCCAGCAGTGTCCTGGGACTACCTAATAATTCACCCCTCCACTTT
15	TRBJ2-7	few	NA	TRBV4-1	CASSPPWGGALEQYF	TGCGCCAGCAGCCCCCCGTGGGGGGGGGCCTTGGAGCAGTACTTC
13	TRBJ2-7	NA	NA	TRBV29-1	CSGGGAGAYEQYF	TGCAGCGGGGGGGGGGCAGGCGCCTACGAGCAGTACTTC
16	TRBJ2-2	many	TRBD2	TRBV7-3	CASSSRTRGNTGELFF	TGTGCCAGCAGCTCCCGGACTAGAGGGAACACCGGGGAGCTGTTTTTT
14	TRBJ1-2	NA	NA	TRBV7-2	CAHPQEGINYGYTF	TGTGCCCACCCGCAGGAGGGAATTAACTATGGCTACACCTTC
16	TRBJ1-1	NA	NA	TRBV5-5	CASSTTSGTTPNQRVF	TGTGCCAGCAGCACAACTAGCGGGACAACTCCTAATCAGCGGGTCTTT
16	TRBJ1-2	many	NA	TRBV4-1	CASSQGMEGSYYGYTF	TGCGCCAGCAGCCAAGGGATGGAGGGATCATACTATGGCTACACCTTC
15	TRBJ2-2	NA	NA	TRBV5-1	CASSLAGAHPGELFF	TGCGCCAGCAGCTTGGCAGGGGCACATCCAGGGGAGCTGTTTTTT
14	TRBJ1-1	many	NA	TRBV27	CASTPRAGNTEAFF	TGTGCCAGCACTCCCAGGGCAGGGAACACTGAAGCTTTCTTT
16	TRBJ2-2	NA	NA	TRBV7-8	CASSLGATSGVGELFF	TGTGCCAGCAGCTTAGGGGCGACTAGTGGGGTCGGGGAGCTGTTTTTT
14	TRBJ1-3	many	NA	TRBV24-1	CATKGEYSGNTIYF	TGTGCCACCAAGGGGGAGTACTCTGGAAACACCATATATTTT
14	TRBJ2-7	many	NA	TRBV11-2	CASSLPAVGYEQYF	TGTGCCAGCAGCTTACCGGCAGTGGGGTACGAGCAGTACTTC
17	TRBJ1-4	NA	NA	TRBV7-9	CASSPDRNISEMKNCFF	NA
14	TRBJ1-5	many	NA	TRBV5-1	CASSEGQNNQPQHF	TGCGCCAGCAGCGAAGGACAAAACAATCAGCCCCAGCATTTT
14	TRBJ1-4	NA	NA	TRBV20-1	CSARGAATNEKLFF	TGCAGTGCTAGAGGGGCCGCAACTAATGAAAAACTGTTTTTT
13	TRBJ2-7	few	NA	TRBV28	CASSLRLSYEQYF	TGTGCCAGCAGTTTGCGTCTCAGTTACGAGCAGTACTTC
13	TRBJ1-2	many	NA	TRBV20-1	CSARDTANYGYTF	TGCAGTGCTAGGGATACAGCTAACTATGGCTACACCTTC
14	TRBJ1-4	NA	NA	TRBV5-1	CASSWTEINEKLFF	TGCGCCAGCAGCTGGACAGAGATAAATGAAAAACTGTTTTTT
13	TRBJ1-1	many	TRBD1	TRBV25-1	CASSEGQGVTAFF	TGTGCCAGCAGTGAAGGCCAGGGGGTAACGGCTTTCTTT
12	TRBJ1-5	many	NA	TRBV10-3	CASRGADQPQHF	TGTGCCAGCCGGGGGGCAGATCAGCCCCAGCATTTT